Sequencing of this T cell receptor beta chain was carried out in a study of metastatic and nonmetastatic thyroid tumors. With MiXCR, TCRdb called clones anew from the PCR reads. Counted here are tens of thousands of clones, roughly 22% occurring once; the ten biggest clones make up about 4.5%. Among the patients, none had received any treatment before thyroid surgery. Trimming removed 7 bases from V and 2 bases from J, with 12 bases in between. Germline V gives CDR1 DFQATT, CDR2 SNEGSKA (reference sequence). There are 13 residues in the CDR3. V and J are TRBV20-1 and TRBJ1-3; D is unresolved. This receptor was obtained from a female donor with papillary thyroid cancer or a benign thyroid nodule (not recorded which). Some clones in this sample may be carry-over from other donors' samples. Sequenced material: adjacent normal tissue. CDR3 DNA: TGCAGTGGAGGTTTTTTAGCTGGAAACACCATATATTTT. Translation: CSGGFLAGNTIYF.